The 18 T cell receptor beta chains below come from one sample, sequenced in a study of regulatory T cells in long-lasting Graves disease. Libraries of TCR beta came from iRepertoire HTBI primers plus Arm-PCR of CDR3 regions. TCRdb processed the multiplex PCR reads anew with MiXCR; each CDR3 protein has one entry. The table has roughly 470,000 distinct CDR3 sequences, less than 25% seen once; the top ten hold 7.8%. Described time point: persistent/refractory GD, antithyroid drugs over 5 years with positive TRAb. Generation of the TCR library employed RNA extracted from PBMCs. The sequences come from peripheral blood mononuclear cells (PBMCs), collected when the disease was refractory, from a patient treated with antithyroid drugs. The receptors here all came from a female donor with Graves disease.

There are many counts of this clonotype. This chain uses TRBV19 with TRBJ1-1, with D tentatively TRBD1 (5 bases). Germline V lookup: CDR1 LNHDA, CDR2 SQIVND (reference sequence). The CDR3 totals 15 residues. Trimming removed 3 bases at V and 2 bases at J, with 13 bases between. In DNA form, the CDR3 reads TGTGCCAGTAGTATTAGGGGCATGCGAAACACTGAAGCTTTCTTT. Translated: CASSIRGMRNTEAFF.

This clonotype was seen more than once but under ten times. The chain uses TRBV4-1 and TRBJ2-5; D is possibly TRBD1 (5 bases). V lost 1 base and J 2 bases, leaving 5 bases between the germline ends. Per germline, CDR1 MGHRA and CDR2 YSYEKL. The CDR3 loop spans 13 amino acids. CDR3 coding DNA: TGCGCCAGCAGCCAAGGACAGCAAGAGACCCAGTACTTC. Its protein is CASSQGQQETQYF.

This chain uses TRBV28 with TRBJ1-1, with TRBD1 as a possible D gene (6 bases). The V and J ends lost 6 bases and 5 bases respectively, with 13 bases between them. Looked up from germline, CDR1 is MDHEN and CDR2 is SYDVKM. The CDR3 totals 13 residues. CDR3 coding DNA: TGTGCCAGCAGGGACAGAGGAGGGACTGAAGCTTTCTTT. It specifies CASRDRGGTEAFF.

This clonotype showed up many times. The chain recombines TRBV7-2 with TRBJ1-1; D unclear. Germline V gene sequence: CDR1 SGHTA, CDR2 FQGNSA. V gave up 5 bases and J gave up 0 bases, with 10 bases separating them. This CDR3 is 14 amino acids long. The CDR3 sequence is CASSPMAVNTEAFF. The CDR3 nucleotides are TGTGCCAGCAGCCCCATGGCGGTGAACACTGAAGCTTTCTTT. The variable domain in full, with the rest retrieved from reference TRBV7-2 and TRBJ1-1, is GAGVSQSPSNKVTEKGKDVELRCDPISGHTALYWYRQSLGQGLEFLIYFQGNSAPDKSGLPSDRFSAERTGGSVSTLTIQRTQQEDSAVYLCASSPMAVNTEAFFGQGTRLTVV.

The V gene is TRBV5-1, the J gene TRBJ2-7, with D possibly TRBD1 on 6 matching bases. The CDR3 loop spans 14 amino acids. Germline V gene lookup returns CDR1 SGHRS and CDR2 YFSETQ. Trimming cost V 4 bases and J 3 bases, with 14 bases left between them. CDR3 sequence reads: CASSIGSGDYEQYF. As DNA, the CDR3 is TGCGCCAGCAGCATAGGGTCAGGGGACTACGAGCAGTACTTC.

In its sample, this clonotype was seen many times. The rearrangement links TRBV29-1 to TRBJ2-7; TRBD1 matches at 9 bases. Germline values: CDR1 SQVTM, CDR2 ANQGSEA. V lost 1 base to trimming and J lost 6 bases; unmatched junction nucleotides: 4. This CDR3 has 13 amino acids. The CDR3 region has the DNA TGCAGCGTTGAAGGGAGACAGGGGGGCGAGCAGTACTTC. Translating it yields CSVEGRQGGEQYF.

This clonotype showed up many times. The chain employs TRBV6-1 and TRBJ2-2; 8 bases map to TRBD1. This CDR3 has 16 residues. Germline lookup yields CDR1 MNHNS and CDR2 SASEGT. The J segment lost 0 bases and the V segment lost 8 bases, leaving 8 bases of the junction unmatched. CDR3 region: CASGRDRQPNTGELFF. CDR3 DNA sequence: TGTGCCAGCGGGCGGGACAGGCAACCGAACACCGGGGAGCTGTTTTTT.

The chain uses TRBV12-3 or TRBV12-4 and TRBJ2-1; D may be TRBD1 or TRBD2 (6 bases each). This CDR3 is 15 amino acids long. Trimming shortened V by 3 bases and J by 6 bases, and 15 bases separated the two germline ends. The CDR3 bases are TGTGCCAGCAGTTTTCGGGGGCAAGGAGGCAATGAGCAGTTCTTC. Translating it yields CASSFRGQGGNEQFF.

Of note for this clonotype: A much larger clone lies a single base off, so this may be a read error. The genes are TRBV2 and TRBJ2-5; D possibly corresponds to TRBD1 (5 bases). Germline V gene sequence: CDR1 SNHLY, CDR2 FYNNEI. CDR3 size: 13 residues. The V gene lost 10 bases and the J gene lost 2 bases, with 14 bases spanning the gap. CDR3 bases: TGTGCCATCGCCCGGACACTTCAAGAGACCCAGTACTTC. This translates into CAIARTLQETQYF.

This clonotype came up many times. The chain employs TRBV20-1 and TRBJ2-5; 7 positions agree with TRBD2. The CDR3 length is 16 residues. The junction had 13 bases not matched to a gene; V was cut back by 1 base and J by 5 bases. Germline V gives CDR1 DFQATT, CDR2 SNEGSKA (reference sequence). Here the CDR3 DNA reads TGCAGTGCTAGAGTGATGCGGGAGCACGTGGGGGAGACCCAGTACTTC. It translates to CSARVMREHVGETQYF.

In its sample, this clonotype was seen a few times. The gene calls are TRBV7-2 and TRBJ2-7, with 11 bases that match TRBD2. The CDR3 is made up of 15 amino acids. V was pared by 2 bases and J by 4 bases, with 4 bases of the junction left unmatched. The germline V gene has CDR1 SGHTA and CDR2 FQGNSA. The CDR3 nucleotides are TGTGCCAGCAGCTTAACTAGCGGGAGTTTGTACGAGCAGTACTTC. Protein sequence: CASSLTSGSLYEQYF. Supplemented by reference TRBV7-2 and TRBJ2-7, the full variable domain reads GAGVSQSPSNKVTEKGKDVELRCDPISGHTALYWYRQSLGQGLEFLIYFQGNSAPDKSGLPSDRFSAERTGGSVSTLTIQRTQQEDSAVYLCASSLTSGSLYEQYFGPGTRLTVT.

The chain couples TRBV20-1 to TRBJ2-7; TRBD2 aligns across 14 bases. The CDR3 sequence is 13 residues long. The V segment lost 4 bases and the J segment 5 bases; nucleotides outside the gene matches: 1. Germline values: CDR1 DFQATT, CDR2 SNEGSKA (reference sequence). The CDR3 sequence: CSATTSGRDEQYF. As DNA, the CDR3 is TGCAGTGCTACGACTAGCGGGAGGGACGAGCAGTACTTC.

The chain uses TRBV7-9 and TRBJ2-5; weak D call: TRBD2 (5 bases). Trimming took 6 bases from V and 0 from J, leaving 14 bases between them. Germline V gene data show CDR1 as SEHNR and CDR2 as FQNEAQ (reference sequence). The CDR3 extends over 15 amino acids. Here the CDR3 reads CASSNPGKYQETQYF. CDR3 nucleotides: TGTGCCAGCAGTAACCCGGGAAAGTACCAAGAGACCCAGTACTTC.

This clonotype was picked up many times. This rearrangement joins TRBV5-1 to TRBJ2-7, with D maybe TRBD2 (6 bases). V lost 0 bases, J lost 3 bases, and 13 bases lay in between. This CDR3 spans 15 amino acids. Germline V gives CDR1 SGHRS, CDR2 YFSETQ. CDR3 sequence (DNA): TGCGCCAGCAGCTTGGAGGAGGGAGGAGGCTACGAGCAGTACTTC. As protein: CASSLEEGGGYEQYF. Using reference TRBV5-1 and TRBJ2-7 for the parts outside the CDR3, the full variable domain is KAGVTQTPRYLIKTRGQQVTLSCSPISGHRSVSWYQQTPGQGLQFLFEYFSETQRNKGNFPGRFSGRQFSNSRSEMNVSTLELGDSALYLCASSLEEGGGYEQYFGPGTRLTVT.

The chain combines TRBV5-1 with TRBJ2-5; D is unresolved. This CDR3 spans 14 amino acids. Germline values: CDR1 SGHRS, CDR2 YFSETQ. Trimming cost V 0 bases and J 5 bases, with 11 bases left between them. The CDR3 is CASSLATVGETQYF. The CDR3 bases are TGCGCCAGCAGCTTGGCCACGGTAGGCGAGACCCAGTACTTC.

Many counts were recorded for this clonotype. The CDR3 DNA follows: TGTGCCAGCAGTTACTCCGGGGCGCTCGAGCAGTACTTC. This translates into CASSYSGALEQYF. The chain links TRBV6-2 or TRBV6-3 to TRBJ2-7, with D perhaps TRBD1 or TRBD2 (5 bases each). Trimming took 0 bases from V and 6 from J, leaving 9 bases between them. CDR3 length equals 13 residues. Germline lookup yields CDR1 MNHEY and CDR2 SVGEGT.

This clonotype was seen at least ten times. The chain combines TRBV28 with TRBJ2-7; TRBD2 aligns across 13 bases. The CDR3 totals 15 residues. CDR1 is MDHEN and CDR2 is SYDVKM in the germline V gene. J gave up 2 bases and V 8 bases, and 6 bases lay outside the gene matches. This CDR3 is CASRFGLAGAYEQYF. The DNA for the CDR3 is TGTGCCAGCCGATTCGGACTAGCGGGAGCCTACGAGCAGTACTTC. The full variable domain, rest sourced from reference TRBV28 and TRBJ2-7, is DVKVTQSSRYLVKRTGEKVFLECVQDMDHENMFWYRQDPGLGLRLIYFSYDVKMKEKGDIPEGYSVSREKKERFSLILESASTNQTSMYLCASRFGLAGAYEQYFGPGTRLTVT.

This clonotype was detected ten times or more. The gene calls are TRBV6-1 and TRBJ1-2, with D perhaps TRBD1 (5 bases). V lost 5 bases, J lost 0 bases, and 19 bases lay in between. The CDR3 is 17 residues long. The germline V gene encodes CDR1 MNHNS and CDR2 SASEGT. CDR3: CASSLISGTGANYGYTF. The CDR3 nucleotides are TGTGCCAGCAGTCTGATTTCCGGGACGGGGGCTAACTATGGCTACACCTTC.